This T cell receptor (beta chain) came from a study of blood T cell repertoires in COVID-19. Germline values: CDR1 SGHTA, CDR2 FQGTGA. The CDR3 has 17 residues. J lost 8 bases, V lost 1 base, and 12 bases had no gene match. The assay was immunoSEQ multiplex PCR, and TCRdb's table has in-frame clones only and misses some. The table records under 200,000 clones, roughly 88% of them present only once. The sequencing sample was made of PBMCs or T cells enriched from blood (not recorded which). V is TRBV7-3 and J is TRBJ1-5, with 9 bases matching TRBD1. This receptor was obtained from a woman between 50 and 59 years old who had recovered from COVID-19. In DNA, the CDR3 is TGTGCCAGCAGCTTAATACGGGACAGGGTTAATTACGAGCCCCAGCATTTT. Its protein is CASSLIRDRVNYEPQHF.